These T cell receptor beta chains were read from a single sample in a study of shared clonotypes between healthy human individuals. Using immunoSEQ multiplex PCR, the repertoire was profiled, and TCRdb retains in-frame clones only, with some absent. The sample holds a few hundred thousand clones; about 95% are singletons and the top ten take 0.095% to 0.12%. Sequenced input: naive CD8+ T cells sorted from blood. Every receptor here comes from a woman younger than 45 in good health. Both conserved end residues are part of each CDR3. A D gene is named only where the DNA matches it firmly. A row's size may be missing; if present it is once, few, many or a size class.

CDR3 DNA	CDR3 protein	D gene	clone size	V gene	J gene
TGTGCCAGCAGTATTAGCGGACTCACAGATACGCAGTATTTT	CASSISGLTDTQYF	NA	NA	TRBV28	TRBJ2-3
TGTGCCAGCAGTCCCGGGACACCCTGGGAGCAGTACTTC	CASSPGTPWEQYF	NA	NA	TRBV27	TRBJ2-7
TGTGCCAGCAGGCCTAGGGGTTTTGTCACTGAAGCTTTCTTT	CASRPRGFVTEAFF	NA	NA	TRBV28	TRBJ1-1
TGTGCCAGCAGGGCAACAGGGGCCCTCCTATACGAGCAGTACTTC	CASRATGALLYEQYF	TRBD1	once	TRBV28	TRBJ2-7
TGTGCCAGCAGTTACCTTGGGATAACTAATGAAAAACTGTTTTTT	CASSYLGITNEKLFF	NA	NA	TRBV6-6	TRBJ1-4
TGTGCCAGCAGCTTCGGGACACCCTACGAGCAGTACTTC	CASSFGTPYEQYF	NA	NA	TRBV7-9	TRBJ2-7
TGTGCCAGCTCGGCAGGGCCCTCGACTGAAGCTTTCTTT	CASSAGPSTEAFF	NA	NA	TRBV6-6	TRBJ1-1
TGTGCCAGTAGCCAAAGACAGGACCTATACGAGCAGTACTTC	CASSQRQDLYEQYF	NA	NA	TRBV19	TRBJ2-7
TGTGCCAGCAGTGAATTCACAGAAGGGTCATACGAGCAGTACTTC	CASSEFTEGSYEQYF	NA	once	TRBV2	TRBJ2-7
TGTGCCAGCAGTTTTTTTGGGGGCTTGGGAGCTTTCTTT	CASSFFGGLGAFF	NA	NA	TRBV27	TRBJ1-1
TGTGCCAGCAGTTTCCAGGGGTCCCACAATGAGCAGTTCTTC	CASSFQGSHNEQFF	NA	NA	TRBV28	TRBJ2-1
TGTGCCAGCAGCTTCGACAATGAGCAGTTCTTC	CASSFDNEQFF	NA	NA	TRBV7-6	TRBJ2-1
TGCGCCAGCAGATTCGGGACTAGCGGGAGGGCCTATTTAGATACGCAGTATTTT	CASRFGTSGRAYLDTQYF	TRBD2	NA	TRBV5-1	TRBJ2-3